The 8 T cell receptor beta chains given below trace back to one sample, sequenced in a study of control samples from healthy donors and cancer patients (TCRdb year 2020). Library preparation used the immunoSEQ multiplex PCR assay. In its TCRdb copy, this immuneACCESS table keeps in-frame sequences only and misses some clones. Where compared with another copy, unresolved V genes explain less than half of these, and the others have no known cause. The sample table contains about 180,000 clones; only one count was recorded for around 94% of them. Over 1.3% of the sample is held by the ten biggest clonotypes. The sample was blood. Every receptor here comes from a young woman in good health.

The gene calls are TRBV6-5 and TRBJ1-2, with 7 bases matching TRBD1. The V gene end was trimmed by 6 bases and the J gene end by 2 bases; junction bases not matched to a gene: 6. Germline V gives CDR1 MNHEY, CDR2 SVGAGI. This CDR3 contains 14 residues. The CDR3 loop is CASRPPGQNYGYTF. The CDR3 DNA sequence: TGTGCCAGCAGACCCCCGGGACAGAACTATGGCTACACCTTC.

The chain has TRBV19 and TRBJ1-1, with 7 bases lining up with TRBD1. After removal of 4 bases from V and 3 bases from J, the junction contained 14 bases not matched to a gene. The CDR3 runs to 17 residues. The V gene's germline CDR1 is LNHDA and CDR2 SQIVND (reference sequence). The CDR3 DNA sequence: TGTGCCAGTAGTAAGGGTTGGCAGGGGGGGATGGACACTGAAGCTTTCTTT. It encodes CASSKGWQGGMDTEAFF.

The chain links TRBV7-9 to TRBJ2-7; 9 nucleotides line up with TRBD1. Per germline, CDR1 SEHNR and CDR2 FQNEAQ (reference sequence). V lost 0 bases to trimming and J lost 9 bases; unmatched junction nucleotides: 6. The CDR3 spans 14 residues. CDR3 nucleotide sequence: TGTGCCAGCAGCTTAGCAGGACAGGGGTCAAGGCAGTACTTC. This gives the protein CASSLAGQGSRQYF.

The CDR3 DNA reads as TGTGCCAGCAGCGTGGGACCTAGACAAAATCAGCCCCAGCATTTT. Protein product: CASSVGPRQNQPQHF. J is TRBJ1-5 and V is TRBV9, with D perhaps matching TRBD1 (5 bases). The V end lost 2 bases, the J end lost 4 bases, and 13 bases lay between the germline ends. Germline V gene sequence: CDR1 SGDLS, CDR2 YYNGEE. This CDR3 spans 15 amino acids.

This clone was seen only a few times. V is TRBV11-2 and J is TRBJ2-7; D perhaps matches TRBD1 (6 bases). V shed 4 bases and J shed 1 base, with 11 bases lying between them. In germline, CDR1 is SGHAT, CDR2 FQNNGV. This CDR3 is 14 amino acids long. The DNA for the CDR3 is TGTGCCAGCAGCTATTACGGACAGTCCTACGAGCAGTACTTC. Translating it yields CASSYYGQSYEQYF.

This clone was counted between two and nine times. The CDR3 region has the DNA TGCGCCAGCACCACTCGGGGACCCAGCTCCTACAATGAGCAGTTCTTC. Protein sequence: CASTTRGPSSYNEQFF. This chain links TRBV5-1 with TRBJ2-1; D may correspond to TRBD1 or TRBD2 (5 bases each). V was trimmed by 6 bases and J by 0 bases, leaving 16 bases between them. The germline V gene encodes CDR1 SGHRS and CDR2 YFSETQ. CDR3 length equals 16 residues. Variable domain in full (rest from reference TRBV5-1 and TRBJ2-1): KAGVTQTPRYLIKTRGQQVTLSCSPISGHRSVSWYQQTPGQGLQFLFEYFSETQRNKGNFPGRFSGRQFSNSRSEMNVSTLELGDSALYLCASTTRGPSSYNEQFFGPGTRLTVL.

The rearrangement uses TRBV28 and TRBJ2-5, with 9 bases lining up with TRBD2. The junction had 6 bases not matched to a gene; V was cut back by 2 bases and J by 5 bases. Germline CDR1 is MDHEN and CDR2 is SYDVKM. This CDR3 spans 15 amino acids. CDR3 amino acids: CASSLGLAGLETQYF. CDR3 bases: TGTGCCAGCAGTTTAGGGCTAGCGGGATTGGAGACCCAGTACTTC.

The V call is TRBV5-1, the J call TRBJ2-1; 13 bases match TRBD2. Germline V gene lookup returns CDR1 SGHRS and CDR2 YFSETQ. The CDR3 has 21 amino acids. Losses at the gene ends were 6 bases for V and 4 bases for J; bases not matched to a gene: 22. The CDR3 loop reads CASTLSVREGLAGKKYNEQFF. The CDR3 DNA reads as TGCGCCAGCACCCTGAGCGTCAGGGAGGGACTAGCGGGGAAAAAGTACAATGAGCAGTTCTTC. The full variable domain, rest sourced from reference TRBV5-1 and TRBJ2-1, is KAGVTQTPRYLIKTRGQQVTLSCSPISGHRSVSWYQQTPGQGLQFLFEYFSETQRNKGNFPGRFSGRQFSNSRSEMNVSTLELGDSALYLCASTLSVREGLAGKKYNEQFFGPGTRLTVL.